The TCR beta chain under discussion was sequenced for a study of blood T cell repertoires in COVID-19. The wider study: Material from acute and convalescent COVID-19 was sourced from the United States, Italy and Spain. T cells, B-cell-depleted T cells, or PBMCs provided the cDNA or gDNA that served as material.

Recovered participants had two consecutive negative NP/OP PCR tests, healthcare professional clearance, or symptom resolution. In the original processing: Counts of nucleated cells, estimated from reference gene primer amplification, were obtained. The data were produced by immunoSEQ multiplex PCR, yet TCRdb's version contains in-frame clones alone and is incomplete. V, J and clone size derive from that table, while D and trimming were established from the DNA sequence. The sample lists 250,000 or so clones, roughly 88% occurring once. This CDR3 has 14 residues. Trimming left V 7 bases short and J 2 bases short, with 14 bases between. Germline V CDR1 and CDR2: LNHDA, SQIVND (reference sequence).

The sequenced sample was PBMCs or T cells enriched from blood (not recorded which). The TCR sequence derives from a woman between 50 and 59 years old who had recovered from COVID-19. J is TRBJ1-2 and V is TRBV19, with unresolved D. CDR3 DNA sequence: TGTGCCAGTAAACGATCAGGATTCAACTATGGCTACACCTTC. This translates into CASKRSGFNYGYTF.